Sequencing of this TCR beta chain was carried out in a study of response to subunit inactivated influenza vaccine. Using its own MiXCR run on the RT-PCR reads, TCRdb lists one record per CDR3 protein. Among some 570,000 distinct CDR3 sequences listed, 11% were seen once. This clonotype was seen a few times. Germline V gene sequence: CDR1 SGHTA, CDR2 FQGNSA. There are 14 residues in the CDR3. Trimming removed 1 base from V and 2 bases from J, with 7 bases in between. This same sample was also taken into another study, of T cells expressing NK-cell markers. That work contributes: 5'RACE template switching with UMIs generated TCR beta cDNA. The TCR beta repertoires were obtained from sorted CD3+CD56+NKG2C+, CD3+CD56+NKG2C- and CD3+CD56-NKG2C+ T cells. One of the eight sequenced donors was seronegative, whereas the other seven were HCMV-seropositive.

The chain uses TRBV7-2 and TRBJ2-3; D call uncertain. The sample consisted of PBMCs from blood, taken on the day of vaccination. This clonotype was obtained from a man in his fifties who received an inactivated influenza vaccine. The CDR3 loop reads CASSLVHATDTQYF. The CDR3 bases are TGTGCCAGCAGCTTAGTGCACGCCACAGATACGCAGTATTTT.